These 21 T cell receptor beta chains originate from one sample sequenced in a study of human T cells and chemical hapten exposure. TCRdb ran MiXCR on the RACE reads and lists one entry per CDR3 protein. The sample shows tens of thousands of distinct CDR3 sequences, about 7% of them seen only once. Documented time point: healthy volunteer bleed at 2 weeks. RNA extraction used unfractionated whole blood as the source of total RNA. The sample taken for sequencing was whole blood. The receptors originated from a human donor in good health. Some clones in this sample may be carry-over from other donors' samples.

This clonotype was counted many times. The rearrangement joins TRBV28 to TRBJ2-7, with TRBD2 matching over 11 bases. This CDR3 has 14 amino acids. The V gene end was trimmed by 7 bases and the J gene end by 4 bases; junction bases not matched to a gene: 6. The V gene's germline CDR1 is MDHEN and CDR2 SYDVKM. The CDR3 DNA reads as TGTGCCAGCAACCGTAGCGGGAGGGGATACGAGCAGTACTTC. Translated: CASNRSGRGYEQYF.

This clonotype was recorded at least ten times. The rearrangement joins TRBV20-1 to TRBJ1-1, with 7 bases identical to TRBD1. The V gene's germline CDR1 is DFQATT and CDR2 SNEGSKA (reference sequence). V shed 8 bases and J 5 bases; nucleotides not matched to a gene: 8. The CDR3 extends over 12 amino acids. DNA of the CDR3: TGCAGTCCACAGGGGCCGAATACTGAAGCTTTCTTT. This translates into CSPQGPNTEAFF.

This clonotype was observed at least ten times. The J gene is TRBJ1-1, the V gene TRBV7-2; 9 bases match TRBD1. Germline V gives CDR1 SGHTA, CDR2 FQGNSA. This CDR3 region has 18 residues. V trimming: 3 bases; J trimming: 3 bases; junction bases outside the gene matches: 14. The CDR3 bases are TGTGCCAGCAGCTTCTATGCAAATCCGGGACAGGGTGACACTGAAGCTTTCTTT. This sequence encodes CASSFYANPGQGDTEAFF.

This chain connects TRBV20-1 to TRBJ2-1, with 7 bases that match TRBD2. Germline V lookup: CDR1 DFQATT, CDR2 SNEGSKA (reference sequence). V shed 3 bases, J shed 3 bases, and the junction held 5 bases outside the gene matches. This CDR3 is 14 amino acids long. CDR3 nucleotide sequence: TGCAGTGCTAGGTCTAGCGGAGACTACAATGAGCAGTTCTTC. Its protein product is CSARSSGDYNEQFF.

This clonotype has just a few counts. This sequence joins TRBV12-3 or TRBV12-4 and TRBJ2-1, with D possibly being TRBD2 (5 bases). The germline V and J ends were trimmed by 5 bases and 7 bases, with 9 bases remaining between them. This CDR3 region has 12 residues. As DNA, the CDR3 is TGTGCCAGCAGTACCTCGGGAAATGAGCAGTTCTTC. It yields the protein CASSTSGNEQFF.

This clonotype was detected ten times or more. The chain has TRBV29-1 and TRBJ1-2; TRBD1 matches 9 bases. CDR3 length equals 13 residues. CDR1 and CDR2 from the germline V gene are SQVTM and ANQGSEA. The V and J ends lost 7 bases and 10 bases, in that order; junction bases with no gene match: 13. CDR3 nucleotide sequence: TGCAGCGCCGGGCTACAGGGGGCGAGGGACTACACCTTC. Encoded protein: CSAGLQGARDYTF.

J is TRBJ1-1 and V is TRBV29-1; perhaps TRBD1 as D (5 bases). The V end was cut by 4 bases, the J end by 0 bases, with 15 bases between. The CDR3 covers 15 residues. Germline V gene lookup returns CDR1 SQVTM and CDR2 ANQGSEA. The CDR3 DNA reads TGCAGCGTTGGGTCAGGGTGGGGCATGAACACTGAAGCTTTCTTT. Residues: CSVGSGWGMNTEAFF.

This clonotype was detected ten times or more. The chain carries TRBV11-2 and TRBJ2-7, with a possible D match to TRBD1 (6 bases). Germline assignment: CDR1 SGHAT and CDR2 FQNNGV. The CDR3 is made up of 16 amino acids. V was trimmed by 2 bases and J by 0 bases, leaving 14 bases between them. The CDR3 here is CASSLLSGGPSYEQYF. CDR3 coding DNA: TGTGCCAGCAGCTTATTGAGTGGGGGCCCCTCCTACGAGCAGTACTTC.

This clonotype was seen many times. The chain is built from TRBV12-3 or TRBV12-4 and TRBJ1-1; no clear D. V lost 3 bases, J lost 4 bases, and 18 bases lay in between. CDR3 length: 16 residues. CDR3 DNA: TGTGCCAGCAGTTTGAGTTTCGTAGGGTCAGGCACTGAAGCTTTCTTT. This gives the protein CASSLSFVGSGTEAFF.

This clonotype was detected only a few times. The chain couples TRBV12-3 or TRBV12-4 to TRBJ2-5; D is undetermined. This CDR3 is 14 amino acids long. Trimming cost V 7 bases and J 5 bases, with 17 bases left between them. CDR3 amino acids: CASKEGLNVETQYF. The CDR3 DNA is TGTGCCAGCAAAGAAGGGCTTAATGTGGAGACCCAGTACTTC.

A few counts support this clonotype. The chain has TRBV5-5 and TRBJ1-1, with 7 bases that match TRBD1. This CDR3 is built from 16 residues. Losses at the gene ends were 0 bases for V and 0 bases for J; bases not matched to a gene: 5. CDR1 is SGHKS, CDR2 YYEKEE, per germline (reference sequence). The CDR3 protein is CASSLAGGTMNTEAFF. The CDR3 nucleotides read TGTGCCAGCAGCTTGGCAGGGGGAACCATGAACACTGAAGCTTTCTTT.

This clonotype appeared a few times. The chain joins TRBV5-4 to TRBJ1-2; 7 bases align to TRBD1. The CDR3 runs to 16 residues. Per the germline V gene, CDR1 is SGHNT and CDR2 is YYREEE (reference sequence). V was pared by 4 bases and J by 5 bases, with 14 bases of the junction left unmatched. CDR3 DNA: TGTGCCAGCAGCACCCGGGACAGCATCCGGGAGTATGGCTACACCTTC. Translated: CASSTRDSIREYGYTF.

The rearrangement joins TRBV4-3 to TRBJ2-1, with D uncertain. The germline V and J ends were trimmed by 1 base and 4 bases, with 11 bases remaining between them. Germline assignment: CDR1 LGHNA and CDR2 YSLEER. This CDR3 is 15 amino acids long. The CDR3 DNA follows: TGCGCCAGCAGCCAAGTTGCGGCCAAGTACAATGAGCAGTTCTTC. It translates to CASSQVAAKYNEQFF.

This chain joins TRBV7-8 and TRBJ1-2; tentative D call: TRBD1 (6 bases). CDR3 size: 14 residues. With 1 base removed from V and 8 bases from J, the gap between germline ends came to 14 bases. Germline lookup yields CDR1 SGHVS and CDR2 FQNEAQ. Here the CDR3 reads CASSLVRGAQGYTF. CDR3 coding DNA: TGTGCCAGCAGCTTAGTGAGGGGGGCGCAGGGCTACACCTTC.

This clonotype occurred a few times. The chain employs TRBV5-4 and TRBJ1-1; tentative D call: TRBD1 (6 bases). V lost 4 bases to trimming and J lost 4 bases, with 11 bases between them. This CDR3 has 13 amino acids. CDR1 is SGHNT and CDR2 is YYREEE in the germline V gene (reference sequence). CDR3 bases: TGTGCCAGCAGCGTAGGGGGAGGCACTGAAGCTTTCTTT. Its translation is CASSVGGGTEAFF.

Comments on this clonotype: Given a much more abundant clone one base away, this may be a read error. The rearrangement links TRBV6-1 to TRBJ1-2; weak D call: TRBD1 (5 bases). Trimming stripped 5 bases from V and 12 bases from J, with 22 bases between. Per germline, CDR1 MNHNS and CDR2 SASEGT. The CDR3 spans 14 residues. CDR3 loop: CASSLTPSGIGDTF. In DNA form, the CDR3 reads TGTGCCAGCAGTTTGACTCCGTCAGGGATCGGCGACACCTTC.

The table lists this clonotype with a few counts. V usage is TRBV3-1 and J usage is TRBJ1-2, with D possibly matching TRBD1 (5 bases). CDR1 is LGHDT and CDR2 is YNNKEL in the germline V gene (reference sequence). Trimming removed 1 base from V and 4 bases from J, with 10 bases in between. The CDR3 runs to 14 residues. The CDR3 coding sequence is TGTGCCAGCAGCCAAGGGGCAGGGTCCTATGGCTACACCTTC. Protein product: CASSQGAGSYGYTF.

This clonotype was seen only a few times. The V call is TRBV7-2, the J call TRBJ1-3; D is unclear. Between the trimmed V and J ends, which lost 5 bases and 0 bases, there was a span of 11 bases. The V gene's germline CDR1 is SGHTA and CDR2 FQGNSA. The CDR3 is made up of 15 amino acids. The CDR3 nucleotides are TGTGCCAGCAGCCCCGTTATCGTCTCTGGAAACACCATATATTTT. Translated, it gives CASSPVIVSGNTIYF.

This clonotype was detected only a few times. The chain couples TRBV5-1 to TRBJ2-7; D perhaps matches TRBD1 (6 bases). The V end lost 3 bases, the J end lost 0 bases, and 10 bases lay between the germline ends. The CDR3 has 14 amino acids. CDR1 and CDR2 from the germline V gene are SGHRS and YFSETQ. CDR3 sequence reads: CASSWDTASYEQYF. In nucleotides, the CDR3 is TGCGCCAGCAGCTGGGACACGGCCTCCTACGAGCAGTACTTC. Drawing the rest from reference TRBV5-1 and TRBJ2-7, the complete variable domain is KAGVTQTPRYLIKTRGQQVTLSCSPISGHRSVSWYQQTPGQGLQFLFEYFSETQRNKGNFPGRFSGRQFSNSRSEMNVSTLELGDSALYLCASSWDTASYEQYFGPGTRLTVT.

Worth noting for this clonotype: At one end the junction does not follow the germline gene, possibly because of a read error. The chain recombines TRBV2 with TRBJ1-2; the D is unclear. This CDR3 has 15 residues. Per germline, CDR1 SNHLY and CDR2 FYNNEI. The CDR3 DNA is TGTGCCAGCAGTGTTGGGCATACATCTAACTATGGCTACAACTTC. Its translation is CASSVGHTSNYGYNF.

The chain joins TRBV28 to TRBJ1-5; no firm D call. Trimming left V 4 bases short and J 0 bases short, with 4 bases between. This CDR3 contains 13 residues. Germline loops: CDR1 MDHEN, CDR2 SYDVKM. The chain's CDR3 is CASSSDSNQPQHF. The CDR3 DNA reads as TGTGCCAGCAGTTCCGATAGCAATCAGCCCCAGCATTTT.